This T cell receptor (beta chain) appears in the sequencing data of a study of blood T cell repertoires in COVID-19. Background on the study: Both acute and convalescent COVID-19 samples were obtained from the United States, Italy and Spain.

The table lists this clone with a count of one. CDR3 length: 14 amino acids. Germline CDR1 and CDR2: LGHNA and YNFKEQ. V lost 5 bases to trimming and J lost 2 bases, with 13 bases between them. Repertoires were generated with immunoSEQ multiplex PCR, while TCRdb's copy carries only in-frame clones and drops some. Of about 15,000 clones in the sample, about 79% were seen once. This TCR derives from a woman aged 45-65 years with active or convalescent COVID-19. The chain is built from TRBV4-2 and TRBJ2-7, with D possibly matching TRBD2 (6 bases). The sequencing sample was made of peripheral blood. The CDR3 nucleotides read TGTGCCAGCAGCGAGACTAGTCCACCCTACGAGCAGTACTTC. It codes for CASSETSPPYEQYF.